A single sample is the source of the 11 T cell receptor beta chains below, sequenced in a study of blood T cell repertoires in COVID-19. Only in-frame clones appear in the TCRdb table, and some are missing; sequencing was by immunoSEQ multiplex PCR. This table has 85,000 to 100,000 clones, approximately 86% appearing once. The specimen was peripheral blood. These receptor sequences come from a woman in her fifties or sixties in a cohort sampled during active or convalescent COVID-19.

The count of this clone is one. V is TRBV4-2 and J is TRBJ1-2, with 9 bases that match TRBD1. CDR3 size: 14 residues. CDR1 and CDR2 (germline): LGHNA, YNFKEQ. The junction had 8 bases not matched to a gene; V was cut back by 8 bases and J by 4 bases. CDR3 loop: CASGRDRGSYGYTF. DNA for the CDR3: TGTGCCAGCGGGCGAGACAGGGGGTCCTATGGCTACACCTTC.

V is TRBV5-4 and J is TRBJ1-1; tentatively, D is TRBD1 (6 bases). CDR3 length: 16 residues. V lost 0 bases, J lost 2 bases, and 14 bases lay in between. The germline gives CDR1 SGHNT, CDR2 YYREEE (reference sequence). CDR3 coding DNA: TGTGCCAGCAGCTTGGATGGGACAACGCAAAACACTGAAGCTTTCTTT. It is translated as CASSLDGTTQNTEAFF.

This sequence joins TRBV19 and TRBJ2-7; D possibly corresponds to TRBD2 (6 bases). CDR3 length: 12 amino acids. The germline V and J ends were trimmed by 9 bases and 4 bases, with 13 bases remaining between them. Germline V lookup: CDR1 LNHDA, CDR2 SQIVND (reference sequence). This CDR3 reads CASSTSGYEQYF. The CDR3 DNA reads TGTGCCAGCTCCACGAGCGGGTACGAGCAGTACTTC.

V is TRBV7-9 and J is TRBJ2-7; 9 bases fit TRBD2. CDR3 length: 14 amino acids. Germline V lookup: CDR1 SEHNR, CDR2 FQNEAQ (reference sequence). The J segment lost 2 bases and the V segment lost 5 bases, leaving 4 bases of the junction unmatched. For the CDR3, the DNA is TGTGCCAGCAGCCGAGCGGGAGGAGCCTACGAGCAGTACTTC. As protein: CASSRAGGAYEQYF.

In its sample, this clone was seen once. The chain couples TRBV3-1 (or the pseudogene TRBV3-2) to TRBJ2-3; 9 positions match TRBD1. The ends lost 3 bases at V and 5 bases at J; junction bases unmatched: 6. Germline V lookup: CDR1 LGHDT, CDR2 YNNKEL (reference sequence). The CDR3 covers 15 residues. The CDR3, as DNA: TGTGCCAGCAGCCATGGGGACAGGGTGCAAGATACGCAGTATTTT. Translated, it gives CASSHGDRVQDTQYF.

The chain joins TRBV5-1 to TRBJ2-1; 12 nucleotides align to TRBD2. The V segment lost 8 bases and the J segment 6 bases; nucleotides outside the gene matches: 6. Germline V lookup: CDR1 SGHRS, CDR2 YFSETQ. This CDR3 region has 14 residues. CDR3 protein: CASRTSGEFNEQFF. CDR3 DNA sequence: TGCGCCAGTCGGACTAGCGGGGAATTCAATGAGCAGTTCTTC. Filled out from reference TRBV5-1 and TRBJ2-1, the complete variable domain reads KAGVTQTPRYLIKTRGQQVTLSCSPISGHRSVSWYQQTPGQGLQFLFEYFSETQRNKGNFPGRFSGRQFSNSRSEMNVSTLELGDSALYLCASRTSGEFNEQFFGPGTRLTVL.

The gene calls are TRBV9 and TRBJ2-5; perhaps TRBD1 as D (5 bases). Germline V CDR1 and CDR2: SGDLS, YYNGEE. This CDR3 has 17 residues. Trimming removed 0 bases from V and 4 bases from J, with 19 bases in between. DNA of the CDR3: TGTGCCAGCAGCGTAGGAGGTTCAGGGCGATCAGGAGAGACCCAGTACTTC. It codes for CASSVGGSGRSGETQYF. The full variable domain, in which reference TRBV9 and TRBJ2-5 provide the parts outside the CDR3, is DSGVTQTPKHLITATGQRVTLRCSPRSGDLSVYWYQQSLDQGLQFLIQYYNGEERAKGNILERFSAQQFPDLHSELNLSSLELGDSALYFCASSVGGSGRSGETQYFGPGTRLLVL.

The chain has TRBV29-1 and TRBJ2-1; D is possibly TRBD1 (7 bases). Germline values: CDR1 SQVTM, CDR2 ANQGSEA. The germline V and J ends were trimmed by 6 bases and 2 bases, with 14 bases remaining between them. The CDR3 is 14 amino acids. The CDR3 coding sequence is TGCAGCGTCAGGGGGGACGGTACCTACAATGAGCAGTTCTTC. Residues: CSVRGDGTYNEQFF.

The table lists this clone with a count of one. V gene TRBV5-1 combines with J gene TRBJ2-1; 8 bases line up with TRBD2. V dropped 0 bases and J dropped 9; count of bases not matched to a gene: 11. CDR1 is SGHRS, CDR2 YFSETQ, per germline. The CDR3 has 16 amino acids. The CDR3 reads CASSLEVGLAGVEQFF. As DNA, the CDR3 is TGCGCCAGCAGCTTGGAGGTTGGGCTAGCGGGCGTTGAGCAGTTCTTC. The full variable domain, rest sourced from reference TRBV5-1 and TRBJ2-1, is KAGVTQTPRYLIKTRGQQVTLSCSPISGHRSVSWYQQTPGQGLQFLFEYFSETQRNKGNFPGRFSGRQFSNSRSEMNVSTLELGDSALYLCASSLEVGLAGVEQFFGPGTRLTVL.

This rearrangement joins TRBV15 to TRBJ2-5; D gene unclear. The CDR3 covers 17 residues. Germline CDR1 reads LNHNV; CDR2 reads YYDKDF (reference sequence). The V and J ends lost 1 base and 4 bases respectively, with 19 bases between them. DNA of the CDR3: TGTGCCACCAGCAGAGGGGTCGAGGAGAAGGCCTCAGAGACCCAGTACTTC. The encoded protein is CATSRGVEEKASETQYF.

DNA of the CDR3: TGTGCCAGCAGCAAAAGCTTGGGGACACCAGGGTCTGAAGCTTTCTTT. Its protein product is CASSKSLGTPGSEAFF. This chain joins TRBV21-1 and TRBJ1-1; TRBD1, the table's D call, was not compared with the DNA. TRBV21-1 is classified as a pseudogene. The CDR3 has 16 amino acids.